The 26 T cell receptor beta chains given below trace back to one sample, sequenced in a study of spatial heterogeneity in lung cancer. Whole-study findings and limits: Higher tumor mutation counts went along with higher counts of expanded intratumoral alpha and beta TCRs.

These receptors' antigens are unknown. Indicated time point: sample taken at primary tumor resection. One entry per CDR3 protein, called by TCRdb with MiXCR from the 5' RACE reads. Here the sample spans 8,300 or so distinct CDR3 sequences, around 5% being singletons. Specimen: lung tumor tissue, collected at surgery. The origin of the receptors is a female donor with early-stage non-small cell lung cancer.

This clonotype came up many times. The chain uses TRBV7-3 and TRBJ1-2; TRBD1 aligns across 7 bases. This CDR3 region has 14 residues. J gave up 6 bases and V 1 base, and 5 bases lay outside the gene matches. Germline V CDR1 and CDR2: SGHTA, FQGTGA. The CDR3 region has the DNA TGTGCCAGCAGCTTAAGTCCGCAGGGGGATGGCTACACCTTC. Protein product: CASSLSPQGDGYTF.

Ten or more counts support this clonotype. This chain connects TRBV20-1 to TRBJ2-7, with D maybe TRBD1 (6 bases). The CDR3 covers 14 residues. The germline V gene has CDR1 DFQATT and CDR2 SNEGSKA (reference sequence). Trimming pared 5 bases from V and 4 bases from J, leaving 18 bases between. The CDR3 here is CSAEQGGGSYEQYF. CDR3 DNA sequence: TGCAGTGCTGAACAGGGCGGCGGAAGTTACGAGCAGTACTTC.

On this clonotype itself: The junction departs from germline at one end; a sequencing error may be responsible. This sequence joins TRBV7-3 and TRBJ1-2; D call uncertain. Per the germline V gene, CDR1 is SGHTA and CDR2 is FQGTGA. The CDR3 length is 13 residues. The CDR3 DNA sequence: TGTGCCAGCAGCATGCCCTCTAACTATGGCTACATCTTC. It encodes CASSMPSNYGYIF.

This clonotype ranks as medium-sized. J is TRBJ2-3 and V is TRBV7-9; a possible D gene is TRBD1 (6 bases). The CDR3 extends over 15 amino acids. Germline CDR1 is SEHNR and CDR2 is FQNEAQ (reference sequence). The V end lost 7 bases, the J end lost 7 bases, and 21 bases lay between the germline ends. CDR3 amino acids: CASTPARLGGNTQYF. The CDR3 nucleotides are TGTGCCAGCACCCCGGCCCGCCTAGGGGGAAATACGCAGTATTTT.

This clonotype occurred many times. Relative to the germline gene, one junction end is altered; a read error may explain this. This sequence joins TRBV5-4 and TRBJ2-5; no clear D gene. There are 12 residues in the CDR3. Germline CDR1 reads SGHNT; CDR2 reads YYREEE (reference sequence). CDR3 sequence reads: CASSLNQETQYF. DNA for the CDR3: TGTGCCAGCAGCCTCAACCAGGAGACCCAGTACTTC. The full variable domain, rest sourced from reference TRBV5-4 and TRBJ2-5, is ETGVTQSPTHLIKTRGQQVTLRCSSQSGHNTVSWYQQALGQGPQFIFQYYREEENGRGNFPPRFSGLQFPNYSSELNVNALELDDSALYLCASSLNQETQYFGPGTRLLVL.

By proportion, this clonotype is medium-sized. DNA for the CDR3: TGCAGTGCTAGCGGAAGCGGGATAGGCACAGATACGCAGTATTTT. Amino acids: CSASGSGIGTDTQYF. J is TRBJ2-3 and V is TRBV20-1; TRBD2 agrees at 7 bases. Germline V lookup: CDR1 DFQATT, CDR2 SNEGSKA (reference sequence). There are 15 residues in the CDR3. V lost 3 bases to trimming and J lost 1 base; unmatched junction nucleotides: 7.

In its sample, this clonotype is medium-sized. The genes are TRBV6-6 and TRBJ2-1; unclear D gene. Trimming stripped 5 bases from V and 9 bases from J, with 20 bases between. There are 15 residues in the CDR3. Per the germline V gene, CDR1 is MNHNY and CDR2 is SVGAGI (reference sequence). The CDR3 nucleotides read TGTGCCAGCAGTACCGCCCCGGCGATGGAGCGTGAGCAGTTCTTC. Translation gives CASSTAPAMEREQFF.

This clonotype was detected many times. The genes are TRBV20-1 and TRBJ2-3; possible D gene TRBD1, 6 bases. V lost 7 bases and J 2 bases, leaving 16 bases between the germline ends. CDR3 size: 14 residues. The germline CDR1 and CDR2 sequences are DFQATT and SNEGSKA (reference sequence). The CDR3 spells CSVQDSENTDTQYF. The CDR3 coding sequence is TGCAGTGTCCAGGACAGTGAAAACACAGATACGCAGTATTTT.

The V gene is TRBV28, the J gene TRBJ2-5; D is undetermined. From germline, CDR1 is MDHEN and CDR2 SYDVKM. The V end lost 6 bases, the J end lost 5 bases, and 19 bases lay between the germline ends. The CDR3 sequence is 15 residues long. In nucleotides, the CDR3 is TGTGCCAGCAGCCGACGGAAGGGATGGTGGGAGACCCAGTACTTC. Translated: CASSRRKGWWETQYF.

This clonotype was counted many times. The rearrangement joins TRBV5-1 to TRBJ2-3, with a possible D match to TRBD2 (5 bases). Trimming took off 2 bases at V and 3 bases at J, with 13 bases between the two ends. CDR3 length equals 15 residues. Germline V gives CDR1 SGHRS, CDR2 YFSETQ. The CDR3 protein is CASSFLALSTDTQYF. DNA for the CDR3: TGCGCCAGCAGCTTCCTAGCCCTAAGTACAGATACGCAGTATTTT.

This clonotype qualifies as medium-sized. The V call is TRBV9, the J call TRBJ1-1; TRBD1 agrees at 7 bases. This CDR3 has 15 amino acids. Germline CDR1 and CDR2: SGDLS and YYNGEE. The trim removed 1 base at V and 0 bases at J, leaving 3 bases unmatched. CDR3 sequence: CASSVNRGMNTEAFF. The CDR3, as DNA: TGTGCCAGCAGCGTAAACAGGGGAATGAACACTGAAGCTTTCTTT. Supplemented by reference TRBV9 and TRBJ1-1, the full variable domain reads DSGVTQTPKHLITATGQRVTLRCSPRSGDLSVYWYQQSLDQGLQFLIQYYNGEERAKGNILERFSAQQFPDLHSELNLSSLELGDSALYFCASSVNRGMNTEAFFGQGTRLTVV.

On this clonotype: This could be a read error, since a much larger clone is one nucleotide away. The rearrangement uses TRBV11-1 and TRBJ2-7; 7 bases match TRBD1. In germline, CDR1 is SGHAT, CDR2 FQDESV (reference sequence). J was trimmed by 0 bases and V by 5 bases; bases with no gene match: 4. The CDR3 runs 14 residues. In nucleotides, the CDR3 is TGTGCCAGCAGCCCGGGACAGTTCTCCTACGAGCAGTACTTC. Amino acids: CASSPGQFSYEQYF.

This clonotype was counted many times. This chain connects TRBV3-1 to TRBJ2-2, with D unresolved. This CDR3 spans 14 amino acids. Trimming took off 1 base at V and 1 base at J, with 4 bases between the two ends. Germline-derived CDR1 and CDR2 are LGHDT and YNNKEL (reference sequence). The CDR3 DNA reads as TGTGCCAGCAGCCAAGGAGGGAACACCGGGGAGCTGTTTTTT. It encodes CASSQGGNTGELFF.

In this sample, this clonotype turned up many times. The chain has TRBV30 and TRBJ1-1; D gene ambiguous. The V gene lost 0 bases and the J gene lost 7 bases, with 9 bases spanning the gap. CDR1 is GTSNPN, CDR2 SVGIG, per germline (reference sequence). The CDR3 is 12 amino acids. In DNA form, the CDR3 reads TGTGCCTGGAGTGTAGAATTGGATGAAGCTTTCTTT. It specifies CAWSVELDEAFF.

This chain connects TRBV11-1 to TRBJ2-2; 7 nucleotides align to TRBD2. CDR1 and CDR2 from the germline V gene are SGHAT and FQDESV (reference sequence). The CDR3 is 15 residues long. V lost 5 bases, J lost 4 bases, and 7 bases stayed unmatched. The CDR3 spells CASSPAGKSTGELFF. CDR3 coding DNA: TGTGCCAGCAGCCCAGCGGGAAAATCCACCGGGGAGCTGTTTTTT.

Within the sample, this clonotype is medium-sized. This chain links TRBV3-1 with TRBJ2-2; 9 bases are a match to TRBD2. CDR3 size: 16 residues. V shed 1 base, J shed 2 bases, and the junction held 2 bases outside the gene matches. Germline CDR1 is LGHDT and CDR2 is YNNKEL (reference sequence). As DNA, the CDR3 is TGTGCCAGCAGCCAAGGGCTAGCGGGAAACACCGGGGAGCTGTTTTTT. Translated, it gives CASSQGLAGNTGELFF.

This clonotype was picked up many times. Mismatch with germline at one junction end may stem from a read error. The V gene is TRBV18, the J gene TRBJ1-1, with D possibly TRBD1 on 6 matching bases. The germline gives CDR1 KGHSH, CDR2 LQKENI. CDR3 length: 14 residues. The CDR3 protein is CASSPNRENPEAFF. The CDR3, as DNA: TGTGCCAGCTCACCGAACAGGGAGAACCCTGAAGCTTTCTTT.

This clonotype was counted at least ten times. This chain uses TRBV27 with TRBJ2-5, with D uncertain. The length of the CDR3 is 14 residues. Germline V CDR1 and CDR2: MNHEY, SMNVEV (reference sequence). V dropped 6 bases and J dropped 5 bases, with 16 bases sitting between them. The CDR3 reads CASSRTPGGETQYF. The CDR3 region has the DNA TGTGCCAGCAGCAGAACCCCGGGTGGGGAGACCCAGTACTTC.

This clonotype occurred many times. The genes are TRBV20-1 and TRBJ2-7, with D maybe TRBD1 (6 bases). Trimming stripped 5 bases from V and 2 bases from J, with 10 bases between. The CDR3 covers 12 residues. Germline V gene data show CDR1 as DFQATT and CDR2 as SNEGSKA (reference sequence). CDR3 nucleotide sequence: TGCAGTGCTCGACGGGACACCTACGAGCAGTACTTC. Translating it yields CSARRDTYEQYF.

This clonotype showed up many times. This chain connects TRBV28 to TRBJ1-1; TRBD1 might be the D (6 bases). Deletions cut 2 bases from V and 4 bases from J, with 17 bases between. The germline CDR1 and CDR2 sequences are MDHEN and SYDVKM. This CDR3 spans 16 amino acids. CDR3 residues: CASSLHTGAEATEAFF. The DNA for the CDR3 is TGTGCCAGCAGTTTACATACGGGGGCGGAGGCCACTGAAGCTTTCTTT.

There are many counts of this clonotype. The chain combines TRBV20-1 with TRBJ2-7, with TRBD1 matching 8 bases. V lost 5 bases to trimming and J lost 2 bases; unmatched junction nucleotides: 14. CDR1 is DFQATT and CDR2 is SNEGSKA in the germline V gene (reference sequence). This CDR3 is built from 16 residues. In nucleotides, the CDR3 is TGCAGTGCTCTGCCCCAAGGACAGGGCTTCCCCTACGAGCAGTACTTC. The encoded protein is CSALPQGQGFPYEQYF.

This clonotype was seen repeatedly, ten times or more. CDR3 protein: CASSPYEVVEQYF. In nucleotides, the CDR3 is TGTGCCAGCTCACCATATGAAGTGGTCGAGCAGTACTTC. The chain carries TRBV18 and TRBJ2-7; D remains ambiguous. Trimming took off 2 bases at V and 6 bases at J, with 11 bases between the two ends. The germline gives CDR1 KGHSH, CDR2 LQKENI. The length of the CDR3 is 13 residues.

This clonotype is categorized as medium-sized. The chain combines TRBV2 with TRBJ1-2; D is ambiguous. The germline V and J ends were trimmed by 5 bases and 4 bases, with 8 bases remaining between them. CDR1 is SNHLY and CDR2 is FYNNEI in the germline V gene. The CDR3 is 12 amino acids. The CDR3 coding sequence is TGTGCCAGCAGTATAAAGGCCTATGGCTACACCTTC. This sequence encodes CASSIKAYGYTF.

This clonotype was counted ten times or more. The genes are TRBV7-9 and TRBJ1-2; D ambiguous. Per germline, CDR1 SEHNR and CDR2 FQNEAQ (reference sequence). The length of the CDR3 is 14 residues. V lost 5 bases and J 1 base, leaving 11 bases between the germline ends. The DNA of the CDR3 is TGTGCCAGCAGCATCCCGGACGGTAACTATGGCTACACCTTC. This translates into CASSIPDGNYGYTF. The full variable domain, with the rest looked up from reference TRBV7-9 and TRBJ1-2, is DTGVSQNPRHKITKRGQNVTFRCDPISEHNRLYWYRQTLGQGPEFLTYFQNEAQLEKSRLLSDRFSAERPKGSFSTLEIQRTEQGDSAMYLCASSIPDGNYGYTFGSGTRLTVV.

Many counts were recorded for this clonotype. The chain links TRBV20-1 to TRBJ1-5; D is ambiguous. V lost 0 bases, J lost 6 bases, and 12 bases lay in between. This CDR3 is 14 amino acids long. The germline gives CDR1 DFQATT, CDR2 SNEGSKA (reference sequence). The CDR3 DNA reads TGCAGTGCTAGAGACAGACATTCCCCTCAGCCCCAGCATTTT. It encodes CSARDRHSPQPQHF.

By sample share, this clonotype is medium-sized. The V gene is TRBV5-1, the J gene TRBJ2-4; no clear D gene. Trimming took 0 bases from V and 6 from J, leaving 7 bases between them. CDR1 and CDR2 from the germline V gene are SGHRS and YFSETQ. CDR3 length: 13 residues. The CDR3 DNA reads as TGCGCCAGCAGCTTGGGAGAGCCAAACATTCAGTACTTC. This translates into CASSLGEPNIQYF.